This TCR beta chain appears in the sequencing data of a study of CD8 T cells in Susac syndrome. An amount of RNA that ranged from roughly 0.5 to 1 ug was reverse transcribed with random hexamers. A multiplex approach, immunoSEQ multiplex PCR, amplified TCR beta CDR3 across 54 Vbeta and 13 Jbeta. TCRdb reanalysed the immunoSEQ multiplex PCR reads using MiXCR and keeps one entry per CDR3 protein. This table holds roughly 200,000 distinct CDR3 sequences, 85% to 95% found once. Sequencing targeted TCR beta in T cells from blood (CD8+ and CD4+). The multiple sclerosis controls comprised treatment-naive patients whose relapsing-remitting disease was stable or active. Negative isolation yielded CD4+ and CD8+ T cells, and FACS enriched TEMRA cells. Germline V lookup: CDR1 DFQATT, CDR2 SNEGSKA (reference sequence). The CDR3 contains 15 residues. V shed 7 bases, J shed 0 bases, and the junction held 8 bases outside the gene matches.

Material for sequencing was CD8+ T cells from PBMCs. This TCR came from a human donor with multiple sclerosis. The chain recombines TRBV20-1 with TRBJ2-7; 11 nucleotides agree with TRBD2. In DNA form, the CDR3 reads TGCAGTGGAGAGACTAGCGGGACGGGCTCCTACGAGCAGTACTTC. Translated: CSGETSGTGSYEQYF.